Given below is one T cell receptor beta chain in context. Antigen specificity is unknown. An approximately 200 ng quantity of DNA, approximately 29,000 T cell genomes, went into the sorted-subset replicate PCRs. Produced via immunoSEQ multiplex PCR; TCRdb's table is partial and in-frame only. This table has about 980,000 clones, 60% to 85% appearing once. These data come from a study of shared clonotypes between healthy human individuals. Healthy adults negative for HIV, lacking recent acute infections or vaccinations, served as donors. The CDR3 sequence is 17 residues long. Trimming cost V 1 base and J 0 bases, with 14 bases left between them. The V gene's germline CDR1 is SGHKS and CDR2 YYEKEE (reference sequence). Study observations and caveats: Several donors showed sharing of approximately 5% of naive CD4 clonotypes.

This rearrangement joins TRBV5-5 to TRBJ2-1; possible D gene TRBD1, 5 bases. The sequencing sample was made of memory CD4+ T cells sorted from blood. Described subset: CD45RA-negative fraction. The clonotype originates from a man in his late teens or twenties in good health. CDR3 amino acids: CASSLRWGQSSYNEQFF. CDR3 nucleotides: TGTGCCAGCAGCTTGCGATGGGGCCAGAGCTCCTACAATGAGCAGTTCTTC.